What follows is one T cell receptor beta chain and its context. An end of the junction differs from the germline gene, which may be a read error. The CDR3 totals 15 residues. Germline values: CDR1 SGHRS, CDR2 YFSETQ. Up to 2 weeks before entering the study, exposed participants had met a COVID-19 case. TCRdb's copy holds only in-frame clones and misses some; the assay was immunoSEQ multiplex PCR. Of approximately 200,000 clones listed, around 88% are singletons. These data are taken from a study of blood T cell repertoires in COVID-19. The source of this sequence is a woman in her twenties or thirties who had been exposed to COVID-19. V is TRBV5-1 and J is TRBJ2-5; possible D gene TRBD2, 7 bases. The sample consisted of PBMCs or T cells enriched from blood (not recorded which). CDR3 sequence reads: CASSLVAGAQQTQYF. The CDR3, as DNA: TGCGCCAGCAGCTTGGTTGCGGGGGCCCAACAGACCCAGTACTTC. Using reference TRBV5-1 and TRBJ2-5 for the parts outside the CDR3, the full variable domain is KAGVTQTPRYLIKTRGQQVTLSCSPISGHRSVSWYQQTPGQGLQFLFEYFSETQRNKGNFPGRFSGRQFSNSRSEMNVSTLELGDSALYLCASSLVAGAQQTQYFGPGTRLLVL.